These 31 T cell receptor beta chains came from one sample sequenced in a study of blood T cell repertoires in COVID-19. The table came from immunoSEQ multiplex PCR; TCRdb's copy has only in-frame clones and leaves some out. This sample has about 50,000 clones, with more than 75% found just once. Sequenced sample: peripheral blood. All receptors derive from a woman aged 55-75 years with acute or convalescent COVID-19.

The chain recombines TRBV6-5 with TRBJ1-2; D is unclear. This CDR3 contains 15 residues. Germline loops: CDR1 MNHEY, CDR2 SVGAGI. Trimming took off 4 bases at V and 2 bases at J, with 14 bases between the two ends. Written as DNA, the CDR3 is TGTGCCAGCAGTTCCCGGAGGACGGCAAACTATGGCTACACCTTC. Its translation is CASSSRRTANYGYTF.

The chain employs TRBV5-6 and TRBJ1-1, with D uncertain. Trimming left V 0 bases short and J 3 bases short, with 6 bases between. Germline-derived CDR1 and CDR2 are SGHDT and YYEEEE. This CDR3 spans 13 amino acids. CDR3: CASSLALYTEAFF. The CDR3, as DNA: TGTGCCAGCAGCTTGGCTCTGTACACTGAAGCTTTCTTT.

The V gene is TRBV6-5, the J gene TRBJ2-5, with 10 nucleotides matching TRBD2. The germline V gene has CDR1 MNHEY and CDR2 SVGAGI. The CDR3 sequence is 16 residues long. V shed 4 bases, J shed 2 bases, and the junction held 7 bases outside the gene matches. CDR3 loop: CASSSRFSGGQETQYF. The CDR3 DNA reads TGTGCCAGCAGTTCCCGGTTTAGCGGGGGGCAAGAGACCCAGTACTTC.

The V call is TRBV7-9, the J call TRBJ1-4, with D possibly matching TRBD1 (5 bases). Germline-derived CDR1 and CDR2 are SEHNR and FQNEAQ (reference sequence). V was clipped by 5 bases and J by 4 bases, with 11 bases between them. The CDR3 loop spans 14 amino acids. CDR3 sequence: CASSPRTLNEKLFF. The CDR3 coding sequence is TGTGCCAGCAGCCCCCGGACACTTAATGAAAAACTGTTTTTT. Together with reference TRBV7-9 and TRBJ1-4, the CDR3 gives the full variable domain: DTGVSQNPRHKITKRGQNVTFRCDPISEHNRLYWYRQTLGQGPEFLTYFQNEAQLEKSRLLSDRFSAERPKGSFSTLEIQRTEQGDSAMYLCASSPRTLNEKLFFGSGTQLSVL.

This chain uses TRBV13 with TRBJ1-2, with TRBD1 matching over 9 bases. CDR1 PRHDT and CDR2 FYEKMQ come from the germline V gene (reference sequence). The CDR3 is 14 residues long. Trimming removed 5 bases from V and 7 bases from J; junction bases left unmatched: 8. The CDR3 region is CASSLGQGSSGYTF. For the CDR3, the DNA is TGTGCCAGCAGCCTGGGACAGGGATCTTCTGGCTACACCTTC.

This clone has only one observation. The chain carries TRBV19 and TRBJ2-1, with 12 bases fitting TRBD2. The trim removed 8 bases at V and 2 bases at J, leaving 7 bases unmatched. Germline lookup yields CDR1 LNHDA and CDR2 SQIVND (reference sequence). CDR3 length equals 16 residues. For the CDR3, the DNA is TGTGCCAGTCGCTCTCGGACTAGCGGGACCTACAATGAGCAGTTCTTC. Its translation: CASRSRTSGTYNEQFF.

The rearrangement uses TRBV2 and TRBJ1-1; TRBD1 agrees at 8 bases. The V and J ends lost 4 bases and 4 bases, in that order; junction bases with no gene match: 8. The CDR3 has 15 residues. From germline, CDR1 is SNHLY and CDR2 FYNNEI. CDR3 bases: TGTGCCAGCAGTGGGGGGACAGGAATGGGCACTGAAGCTTTCTTT. This translates into CASSGGTGMGTEAFF.

The chain carries TRBV24-1 and TRBJ2-1, with D maybe TRBD1 (6 bases). Germline CDR1 is KGHDR and CDR2 is SFDVKD. The germline V and J ends were trimmed by 3 bases and 0 bases, with 14 bases remaining between them. The length of the CDR3 is 17 residues. For the CDR3, the DNA is TGTGCCACCAGTGATCCACAGACAGGTGACTCCTACAATGAGCAGTTCTTC. Encoded protein: CATSDPQTGDSYNEQFF.

The rearrangement uses TRBV20-1 and TRBJ1-3; D gene uncertain. CDR3 length: 14 amino acids. Germline values: CDR1 DFQATT, CDR2 SNEGSKA (reference sequence). Trimming left V 3 bases short and J 0 bases short, with 9 bases between. The CDR3 sequence is CSASGLVSGNTIYF. CDR3 nucleotides: TGCAGTGCTAGTGGACTGGTCTCTGGAAACACCATATATTTT.

V and J are TRBV19 and TRBJ1-5; TRBD1 matches 10 bases. The CDR3 has 14 residues. The junction had 3 bases not matched to a gene; V was cut back by 4 bases and J by 6 bases. Germline CDR1 is LNHDA and CDR2 is SQIVND (reference sequence). The CDR3 here is CASSSDRGPQPQHF. In nucleotides, the CDR3 is TGTGCCAGTAGTAGCGACAGGGGGCCTCAGCCCCAGCATTTT.

This chain joins TRBV7-2 and TRBJ2-7; D not resolved. The ends were cut back, 5 bases at V and 3 bases at J, with 17 bases in the middle. The CDR3 is made up of 15 amino acids. The germline V gene has CDR1 SGHTA and CDR2 FQGNSA. DNA of the CDR3: TGTGCCAGCAGCGGGTTCTTGGGCAGTGACTACGAGCAGTACTTC. This translates into CASSGFLGSDYEQYF. The variable domain in full, with the rest retrieved from reference TRBV7-2 and TRBJ2-7, is GAGVSQSPSNKVTEKGKDVELRCDPISGHTALYWYRQSLGQGLEFLIYFQGNSAPDKSGLPSDRFSAERTGGSVSTLTIQRTQQEDSAVYLCASSGFLGSDYEQYFGPGTRLTVT.

A few counts support this clone. The V gene is TRBV9, the J gene TRBJ1-2; TRBD1 aligns across 7 bases. With V trimmed by 3 bases and J by 4 bases, 9 bases remained unmatched. CDR3 length: 15 amino acids. Germline assignment: CDR1 SGDLS and CDR2 YYNGEE. The CDR3 sequence is CASSEGAGGFYGYTF. CDR3 coding DNA: TGTGCCAGCAGCGAGGGGGCGGGAGGGTTCTATGGCTACACCTTC.

The V gene is TRBV5-1, the J gene TRBJ2-7; a weak D match, TRBD2 (5 bases). Trimming took 0 bases from V and 6 from J, leaving 22 bases between them. Germline loops: CDR1 SGHRS, CDR2 YFSETQ. This CDR3 has 17 amino acids. The CDR3, as DNA: TGCGCCAGCAGCTTGGACACGGGATCTGAACCTTCCGCCGAGCAGTACTTC. Amino acid sequence: CASSLDTGSEPSAEQYF.

The chain couples TRBV5-1 to TRBJ2-1; 10 positions match TRBD2. Germline-derived CDR1 and CDR2 are SGHRS and YFSETQ. This CDR3 has 16 residues. V lost 4 bases, J lost 4 bases, and 8 bases stayed unmatched. In DNA form, the CDR3 reads TGCGCCAGCAGCGTCCTAGCGGGGGCGGGATACAATGAGCAGTTCTTC. As protein: CASSVLAGAGYNEQFF.

The rearrangement uses TRBV3-1 (or the pseudogene TRBV3-2) and TRBJ1-1; D remains ambiguous. V was trimmed by 2 bases and J by 8 bases, leaving 15 bases between them. The CDR3 spans 14 residues. Per germline, CDR1 LGHDT and CDR2 YNNKEL (reference sequence). The CDR3 DNA reads as TGTGCCAGCAGCCAACTGCGGCAGCGAGTCGAAGCTTTCTTT. It specifies CASSQLRQRVEAFF.

This clone was recorded a few times. J is TRBJ2-3 and V is TRBV6-6; possibly TRBD2 for D (5 bases). Trimming pared 0 bases from V and 6 bases from J, leaving 7 bases between. This CDR3 has 13 amino acids. Germline values: CDR1 MNHNY, CDR2 SVGAGI (reference sequence). The CDR3 spells CASSYSGLDTQYF. The CDR3 nucleotides are TGTGCCAGCAGTTACTCTGGACTTGATACGCAGTATTTT.

The gene calls are TRBV9 and TRBJ2-2; D is uncertain. The CDR3 contains 14 residues. In germline, CDR1 is SGDLS, CDR2 YYNGEE. V lost 3 bases and J lost 4, with 10 bases in between. This chain's CDR3 is CASSARPGTGELFF. The CDR3 DNA is TGTGCCAGCAGCGCCCGGCCAGGCACCGGGGAGCTGTTTTTT.

The chain employs TRBV6-5 and TRBJ1-2, with 10 nucleotides matching TRBD1. Losses at the gene ends were 2 bases for V and 7 bases for J; bases not matched to a gene: 4. The germline V gene encodes CDR1 MNHEY and CDR2 SVGAGI. The CDR3 has 14 amino acids. CDR3: CASSYTGQGVGYTF. The CDR3 coding sequence is TGTGCCAGCAGTTACACCGGACAGGGGGTTGGCTACACCTTC.

The chain joins TRBV5-1 to TRBJ2-6; possible D gene TRBD1, 5 bases. Germline V CDR1 and CDR2: SGHRS, YFSETQ. Trimming shortened V by 2 bases and J by 1 base, and 7 bases separated the two germline ends. The CDR3 is made up of 15 amino acids. CDR3 sequence (DNA): TGCGCCAGCAGCTTACAGGAATCTGGGGCCAACGTCCTGACTTTC. It specifies CASSLQESGANVLTF.

V usage is TRBV5-1 and J usage is TRBJ2-7; D is perhaps TRBD2 (6 bases). The V and J ends lost 4 bases and 1 base respectively, with 15 bases between them. There are 15 residues in the CDR3. Per the germline V gene, CDR1 is SGHRS and CDR2 is YFSETQ. The CDR3 DNA follows: TGCGCCAGCAGCCTCGGGGGATTAGGGTCCTACGAGCAGTACTTC. It translates to CASSLGGLGSYEQYF.

A single count supports this clone. The chain has TRBV5-6 and TRBJ2-3; D not resolved. Germline CDR1 SGHDT, CDR2 YYEEEE. CDR3 length: 16 residues. The V and J ends lost 4 bases and 0 bases respectively, with 15 bases between them. The CDR3 DNA sequence: TGTGCCAGCAGCCGAGACATTCGCGCTAGCACAGATACGCAGTATTTT. This encodes CASSRDIRASTDTQYF.

This chain connects TRBV23-1 to TRBJ2-5; 10 bases align to TRBD2. TRBV23-1 is noted as an ORF with a role that remains uncertain. The V segment lost 2 bases and the J segment 5 bases; nucleotides outside the gene matches: 11. The CDR3 contains 17 residues. The CDR3 coding sequence is TGCGCCAGCAGTCAAAACCTAGCGGGGGACAGGTTGGAGACCCAGTACTTC. This gives the protein CASSQNLAGDRLETQYF.

V usage is TRBV6-5 and J usage is TRBJ2-7, with a weak D call TRBD1 (5 bases). The CDR3 runs to 13 residues. V lost 0 bases and J 6 bases, leaving 9 bases between the germline ends. From germline, CDR1 is MNHEY and CDR2 SVGAGI. DNA of the CDR3: TGTGCCAGCAGTTACTCCCGGCAGGGCGAGCAGTACTTC. This encodes CASSYSRQGEQYF.

This sequence joins TRBV6-5 and TRBJ1-6; 9 positions match TRBD1. The CDR3 consists of 15 residues. V was clipped by 6 bases and J by 6 bases; unmatched bases: 6. The V gene's germline CDR1 is MNHEY and CDR2 SVGAGI. CDR3: CASRQHRGRNSPLHF. The CDR3 DNA reads as TGTGCCAGCAGACAACACAGGGGGCGTAATTCACCCCTCCACTTT.

This clone has just a few counts. The rearrangement joins TRBV19 to TRBJ1-1, with TRBD1 identical over 10 bases. Germline assignment: CDR1 LNHDA and CDR2 SQIVND (reference sequence). The ends lost 5 bases at V and 6 bases at J; junction bases unmatched: 18. CDR3 size: 18 residues. As DNA, the CDR3 is TGTGCCAGTAGTTTCCACGGCCGACAGGGGGCGAGTACTGCTGAAGCTTTCTTT. It specifies CASSFHGRQGASTAEAFF.

The chain uses TRBV2 and TRBJ1-6; 9 bases match TRBD1. V was clipped by 8 bases and J by 9 bases; unmatched bases: 5. CDR3 length: 13 amino acids. The germline gives CDR1 SNHLY, CDR2 FYNNEI. CDR3 sequence (DNA): TGTGCCAGCCATGGACAGGGGACTTCACCCCTCCACTTT. Residues: CASHGQGTSPLHF.

V gene TRBV3-1 (or the pseudogene TRBV3-2) combines with J gene TRBJ1-1; TRBD1 aligns across 12 bases. The ends lost 2 bases at V and 5 bases at J; junction bases unmatched: 15. Looked up from germline, CDR1 is LGHDT and CDR2 is YNNKEL (reference sequence). The CDR3 is 19 residues long. CDR3 sequence reads: CASSQLIPGTGGGGTEAFF. The CDR3 region has the DNA TGTGCCAGCAGCCAACTGATTCCCGGGACAGGGGGCGGGGGGACTGAAGCTTTCTTT.

The genes are TRBV5-1 and TRBJ2-7; 10 bases align to TRBD1. This CDR3 has 17 amino acids. The V segment lost 4 bases and the J segment 7 bases; nucleotides outside the gene matches: 17. The germline V gene encodes CDR1 SGHRS and CDR2 YFSETQ. The CDR3 region has the DNA TGCGCCAGCAGCCTGGGCCCAGGACAGGGGGTAGGATATGAGCAGTACTTC. Residues: CASSLGPGQGVGYEQYF.

The V gene is TRBV2, the J gene TRBJ1-1, with unresolved D. This CDR3 spans 12 amino acids. The V end lost 2 bases, the J end lost 1 base, and 2 bases lay between the germline ends. The germline gives CDR1 SNHLY, CDR2 FYNNEI. For the CDR3, the DNA is TGTGCCAGCAGTGAACAGAACACTGAAGCTTTCTTT. Its translation is CASSEQNTEAFF.

The chain carries TRBV4-1 and TRBJ1-5, with a weak D call TRBD1 (5 bases). Germline CDR1 MGHRA, CDR2 YSYEKL. V lost 4 bases and J lost 2, with 12 bases in between. This CDR3 is 15 amino acids long. CDR3 bases: TGCGCCAGCAGCCCCTCGGGACTTCGCAATCAGCCCCAGCATTTT. Protein: CASSPSGLRNQPQHF.

This chain uses TRBV5-1 with TRBJ1-6, with 8 bases fitting TRBD1. Germline V lookup: CDR1 SGHRS, CDR2 YFSETQ. This CDR3 is 14 amino acids long. Trimming removed 0 bases from V and 9 bases from J; junction bases left unmatched: 2. The CDR3 DNA follows: TGCGCCAGCAGCTTGGAACAGGGGGTTTCACCCCTCCACTTT. This codes for CASSLEQGVSPLHF.